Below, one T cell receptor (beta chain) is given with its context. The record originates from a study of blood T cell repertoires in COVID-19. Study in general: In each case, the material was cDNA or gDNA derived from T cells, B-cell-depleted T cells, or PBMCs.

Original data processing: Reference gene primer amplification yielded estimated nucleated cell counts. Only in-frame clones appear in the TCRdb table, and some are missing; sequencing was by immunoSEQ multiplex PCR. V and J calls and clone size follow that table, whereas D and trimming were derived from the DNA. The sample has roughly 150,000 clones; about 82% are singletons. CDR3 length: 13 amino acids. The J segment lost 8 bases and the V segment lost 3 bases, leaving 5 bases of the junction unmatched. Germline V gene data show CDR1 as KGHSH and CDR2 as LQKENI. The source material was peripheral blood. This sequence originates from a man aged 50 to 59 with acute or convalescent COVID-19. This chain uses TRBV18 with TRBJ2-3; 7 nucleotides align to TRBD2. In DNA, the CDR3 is TGTGCCAGCTCACCCGGAGCGGGGATTACGCAGTATTTT. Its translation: CASSPGAGITQYF.